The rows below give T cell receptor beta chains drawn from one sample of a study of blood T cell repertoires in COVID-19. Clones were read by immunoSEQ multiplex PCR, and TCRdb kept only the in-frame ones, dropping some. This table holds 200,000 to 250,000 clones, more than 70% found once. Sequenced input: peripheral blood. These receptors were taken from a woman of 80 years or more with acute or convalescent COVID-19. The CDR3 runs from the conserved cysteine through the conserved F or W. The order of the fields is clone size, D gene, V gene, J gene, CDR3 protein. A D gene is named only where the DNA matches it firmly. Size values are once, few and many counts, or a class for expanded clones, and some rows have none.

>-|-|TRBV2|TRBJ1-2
CASTLQNSGDYGYTF
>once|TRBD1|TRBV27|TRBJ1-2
CASTAGTGSGGYTF
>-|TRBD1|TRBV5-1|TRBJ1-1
CASSPGDREAEAFF
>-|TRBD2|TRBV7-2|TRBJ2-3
CASSGRAGGPTDTQYF
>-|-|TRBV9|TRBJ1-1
CASSVDPVNTEAFF
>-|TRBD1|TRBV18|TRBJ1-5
CASSPRTGTNQPQHF
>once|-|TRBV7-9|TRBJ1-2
CALSGKNGDGYTF
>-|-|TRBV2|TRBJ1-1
CASSPGPRGTEAFF
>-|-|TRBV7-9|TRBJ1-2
CASSPDSNYGYTF
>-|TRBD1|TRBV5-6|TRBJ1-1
CASSSPGTGGTEAFF
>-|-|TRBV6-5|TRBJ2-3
CASSLDWDTQYF
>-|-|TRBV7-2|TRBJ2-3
CASSSLATRGTDTQYF
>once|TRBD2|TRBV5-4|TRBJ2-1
CASSPSGGLVSYNEQFF
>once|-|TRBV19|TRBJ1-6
CASSIQGSYNSPLHF
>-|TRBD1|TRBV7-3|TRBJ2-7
CASSPDREAHEQYF
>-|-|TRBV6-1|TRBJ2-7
CASSEGRGSSYEQYF
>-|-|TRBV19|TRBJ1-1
CASSKGTLMAEAFF
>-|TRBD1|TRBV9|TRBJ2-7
CASSVEGGKHEQYF
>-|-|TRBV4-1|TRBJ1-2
CASSQDLVDPYGYTF
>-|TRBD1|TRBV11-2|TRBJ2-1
CASSSPGTGNNEQFF